This TCR beta chain was identified in a study of blood T cell repertoires in COVID-19. Whole-study context: From T cells, B-cell-depleted T cells, or PBMCs came the material, which was cDNA or gDNA.

This table comes from immunoSEQ multiplex PCR, and its TCRdb copy is limited to in-frame clones, with some not included. This sample carries approximately 190,000 clones, roughly 80% of them seen once, and the ten largest clones take 4% to 6.5%. This CDR3 is 17 amino acids long. The V gene end was trimmed by 0 bases and the J gene end by 1 base; junction bases not matched to a gene: 5. Per the germline V gene, CDR1 is SGHTA and CDR2 is FQGNSA. The source of this sequence is a woman aged 55-75 years with acute COVID-19. The V gene is TRBV7-2, the J gene TRBJ2-3, with 9 bases matching TRBD2. The specimen sequenced was PBMCs or T cells enriched from blood (not recorded which). Here the CDR3 DNA reads TGTGCCAGCAGCTTAGCATTAGCGGGAGTGGGCACAGATACGCAGTATTTT. Amino acids: CASSLALAGVGTDTQYF.